This T cell receptor (beta chain) was recovered during a study of a mutant IDH1 vaccine in newly diagnosed glioma (dated by TCRdb to the early 2020s). General notes on the study: Patients received eight vaccinations in weeks 1, 3, 5, 7, 11, 15, 19 and 23, corresponding to visits V03 through V10. Prior to enrollment, patients had been given standard therapy consisting of radiotherapy alone, temozolomide alone, or radiochemotherapy with temozolomide, with the combination given to most patients. Peripheral blood was drawn at six visits: V03 (baseline), V05, V07, V10, V12 and V13. For exploratory analyses, longitudinal TCRB deep sequencing was carried out in about 26 treated patients wherever samples were available. The approximately 30 treated patients were 62.5% male and around 40% female, with a mean age of roughly 40 years. Vaccination was initiated 4-6 weeks after radiotherapy alone, or concurrently with temozolomide cycles in the chemotherapy-containing groups. Summary of the overall study and its limitations: The authors stated that sample limitations prevented analyses of patient blood samples from being reproduced. Pseudoprogression appeared unrelated to alterations in the top peripheral T cell clonotypes detected by TCRB sequencing. Across multiple MHC alleles, vaccine-induced immune responses were seen in roughly 93% of patients. Availability determined which PBMC samples were chosen for TCRB deep sequencing.

About this clone itself: Its antigen remains undetermined. Base qualities are not provided; no much larger clone lies one nucleotide away.

To prepare the library, the immunoSEQ multiplex PCR assay was applied. Following the manufacturer's protocol, the hsTCRB Kit was used to amplify rearranged TCR beta chain sequences. TCRB libraries were sequenced on an Illumina MiSeq. As for how the authors treated the data: The proprietary platform of the kit vendor was used for demultiplexing, trimming and gene mapping. This immuneACCESS table, as held by TCRdb, lists in-frame sequences with V and J called but not all clones. Of the missing ones, under half trace to an unresolved V gene in checked studies; the others have no known cause. V, J and clone size reflect that table, while D and trimming were determined from the DNA. The sample records some 59,000 clones, around 91% of which are singletons. The ten largest clones represent less than 2% of the sample. In light of the paper, this sample's time point label describes: week 11, during vaccination. Every vaccine dose consisted of 300 ug of a 20-mer mutant IDH1 peptide in Montanide, administered subcutaneously together with topical imiquimod. Donors had newly diagnosed WHO grade 3 or 4 IDH1-mutant astrocytomas with loss of nuclear ATRX. The samples were drawn from NOA16, a multicentre, single-arm, open-label phase I trial in Germany that tested a mutant IDH1 peptide vaccine in humans for the first time. Genomic DNA for TCRB sequencing was isolated from EDTA blood with the DNeasy Blood and Tissue Kit.

The source was PBMCs, collected from a glioma patient whose treatment included an IDH1 peptide vaccine. The TCR sequence derives from a man aged 40-50 years with glioma.

The CDR3 protein: CASSLGGQGARGYTF. Read as DNA, the sequence is TGCGCCAGCAGCTTGGGCGGACAGGGGGCACGGGGCTACACCTTC. The chain couples TRBV5-1 to TRBJ1-2; the junction holds 11 bases that match TRBD1. Spanning cysteine to phenylalanine, the CDR3 consists of 15 amino acids. This entry keeps only the CDR3 DNA: 45 bases, framed from base 1. Trimming leaves V shorter by 0 bases and J shorter by 8 bases, with the junction holding 6 bases beyond the gene matches. CDR1 and CDR2, per the germline V gene, are SGHRS and YFSETQ.